This entry lists 20 T cell receptor beta chains sequenced from one sample in a study of T cell clonality in common variable immunodeficiency (dated by TCRdb to the mid-2010s). Library construction relied on the immunoSEQ multiplex PCR assay. The immuneACCESS repertoire file appears here via TCRdb, limited to in-frame rearrangements. These files lack a portion of the clones; in checked studies, under half of the deficit traces to unresolved V genes, and the cause of the others is not known. In this sample, 55,000 or so clones appear, none counted once only. About 0.85% of the sample rests with the top ten. What was sequenced was peripheral blood mononuclear cells. These receptors all stem from a person between 18 and 75 years old in good health.

This clone was observed at least ten times. Sequence at one end of the junction differs from germline and may be a read error. Sequencing ends 3 residues short of the CDR3 end; the germline J gene provides the rest. This rearrangement joins TRBV4-2 to TRBJ2-2, with 7 positions matching TRBD1. Germline V gene lookup returns CDR1 LGHNA and CDR2 YNFKEQ. The CDR3 sequence is 16 residues long. The CDR3: CASSRVTGAQGGELFF. The DNA read from the CDR3 is TGCGCCAGCAGCCGAGTTACAGGGGCGCAAGGCGGGGAG.

This clone was counted many times. CDR3 residues: CASSFSLNQPQHF. Incomplete CDR3 DNA: TGTGCCAGCAGCTTCTCCTTAAATCAGCCC. The chain employs TRBV7-3 and TRBJ1-5; D is uncertain. The CDR3 end lies 3 residues beyond the end of the read and is filled in from the germline J gene. Germline CDR1 reads SGHTA; CDR2 reads FQGTGA. V dropped 3 bases and J dropped 4 bases, with 7 bases sitting between them. The CDR3 extends over 13 amino acids.

This clone was observed at least ten times. The CDR3 here is CASSLRTGGSSYNEQFF. The CDR3 bases that were read are TGTGCCAGCAGCCTGCGGACAGGGGGGAGCTCCTACAATGAG. The chain uses TRBV13 and TRBJ2-1, with 10 bases fitting TRBD1. The read terminates 3 residues ahead of where the CDR3 ends, so the germline J gene completes it. The V gene's germline CDR1 is PRHDT and CDR2 FYEKMQ (reference sequence). Trimming removed 5 bases from V and 0 bases from J; junction bases left unmatched: 7. CDR3 size: 17 residues.

The CDR3 DNA, read in part, is TGTGCCAGCAGCCGCGTTAGGGGTGAC. This codes for CASSRVRGD. The whole CDR3 protein is CASSRVRGDYTF. The chain is built from TRBV7-2 and TRBJ1-2, with a weak D call TRBD1 (5 bases). The read falls 3 residues short of the CDR3 end, and the missing part is taken from the germline J gene. CDR3 length: 12 residues. The germline V gene has CDR1 SGHTA and CDR2 FQGNSA.

This clone was observed at least ten times. The read comes to an end 3 residues before the CDR3 does, leaving the germline J gene to fill in the end. This CDR3 is also generated by other DNA sequences in the sample. The chain recombines TRBV18 with TRBJ1-3; TRBD1 aligns across 7 bases. Germline V gives CDR1 KGHSH, CDR2 LQKENI. This CDR3 is built from 17 residues. With 3 bases clipped from V and 0 bases from J, the junction kept 8 bases outside the gene matches. CDR3 bases read: TGTGCCAGCTCACCCAGCCCGGGACAGTTCTCTGGAAACACC. It yields the protein CASSPSPGQFSGNT. The entire CDR3 protein is CASSPSPGQFSGNTIYF.

This clone was seen at least ten times. The read terminates 3 residues before the CDR3 end, so the remaining end is supplied by the germline J gene. This chain links TRBV12-3 or TRBV12-4 with TRBJ2-2, with D possibly matching TRBD1 (6 bases). Deletions cut 6 bases from V and 8 bases from J, with 19 bases between. This CDR3 has 15 residues. The DNA read from the CDR3 is TGTGCCAGCAGCCGCAACCTAGGGGGAATGGGGGAG. Translation: CASSRNLGGMGE. The CDR3 reads in full as CASSRNLGGMGELFF.

There are many counts of this clone. The read terminates 3 residues before the CDR3 end, so the remaining end is supplied by the germline J gene. The rearrangement links TRBV18 to TRBJ2-3; 8 nucleotides match TRBD1. The J segment lost 2 bases and the V segment lost 2 bases, leaving 3 bases of the junction unmatched. CDR3 length: 15 residues. Germline CDR1 KGHSH, CDR2 LQKENI. The sequenced CDR3 bases are TGTGCCAGCTCACCAAGGACAGGGTACACAGATACG. It yields the protein CASSPRTGYTDT. The full CDR3 protein is CASSPRTGYTDTQYF.

Ten or more counts support this clone. With the read ending 3 residues before the CDR3 end, the germline J gene is used to fill in that end. The chain joins TRBV6-2 or TRBV6-3 to TRBJ2-1; a possible D gene is TRBD2 (5 bases). The CDR3 extends over 15 amino acids. The V gene lost 2 bases and the J gene lost 3 bases, with 11 bases spanning the gap. Germline V gene sequence: CDR1 MNHEY, CDR2 SVGEGT. The CDR3 bases that were read are TGTGCCAGCAGTTACAACGGGGAGAACTACAATGAG. Translation: CASSYNGENYNE. The entire CDR3 sequence reads CASSYNGENYNEQFF.

This clone has a count of ten or more. The read ends 3 residues early relative to the CDR3; the germline J gene fills the gap. The chain combines TRBV5-1 with TRBJ1-4; maybe TRBD1 (5 bases). Deletions cut 1 base from V and 5 bases from J, with 12 bases between. CDR3 length: 15 residues. The V gene's germline CDR1 is SGHRS and CDR2 YFSETQ. CDR3 sequence reads: CASSLYTGFNEKLFF. The covered CDR3 bases are TGCGCCAGCAGCTTGTATACAGGATTCAATGAAAAA.

This clone was seen repeatedly, ten times or more. The read ends 3 residues early relative to the CDR3; the germline J gene fills the gap. The chain carries TRBV28 and TRBJ2-3; 7 nucleotides agree with TRBD2. The J segment lost 2 bases and the V segment lost 4 bases, leaving 3 bases of the junction unmatched. The CDR3 runs 14 residues. Germline V gene data show CDR1 as MDHEN and CDR2 as SYDVKM. Incomplete CDR3 DNA: TGTGCCAGCAGTTCCGGGGACTACACAGATACG. Protein product: CASSSGDYTDT. The CDR3 as a whole reads CASSSGDYTDTQYF.

There are many counts of this clone. The read halts 3 residues ahead of the CDR3 end, with the missing end drawn from the germline J gene. The chain employs TRBV19 and TRBJ1-5; TRBD1 matches 9 bases. V gave up 5 bases and J gave up 2 bases; unmatched junction bases: 4. The CDR3 totals 15 residues. Germline V gene sequence: CDR1 LNHDA, CDR2 SQIVND (reference sequence). CDR3 loop: CASSRDRVGNQPQHF. The sequenced CDR3 bases are TGTGCCAGTAGTCGGGACAGGGTGGGCAATCAGCCC. The full variable domain, completed using reference TRBV19 and TRBJ1-5, is DGGITQSPKYLFRKEGQNVTLSCEQNLNHDAMYWYRQDPGQGLRLIYYSQIVNDFQKGDIAEGYSVSREKKESFPLTVTSAQKNPTAFYLCASSRDRVGNQPQHFGDGTRLSIL.

There are many counts of this clone. The read ends 3 residues shy of where the CDR3 ends; the end is completed using the germline J gene. The chain is built from TRBV7-3 and TRBJ2-3, with D unresolved. Germline V gene data show CDR1 as SGHTA and CDR2 as FQGTGA. V dropped 4 bases and J dropped 6 bases, with 8 bases sitting between them. The CDR3 is 12 residues long. Partial CDR3 DNA: TGTGCCAGCAGCTCTCAGGAGGATACG. This translates into CASSSQEDT. The full CDR3 is CASSSQEDTQYF.

This clone has at least ten counts. The read falls 3 residues short of the CDR3 end, and the missing part is taken from the germline J gene. The chain has TRBV19 and TRBJ2-2; D may be TRBD1 (5 bases). V was trimmed by 0 bases and J by 8 bases, leaving 10 bases between them. The CDR3 is 14 residues long. Looked up from germline, CDR1 is LNHDA and CDR2 is SQIVND (reference sequence). The CDR3 DNA, read in part, is TGTGCCAGTAGTATAGACCCCCCAGGGGGGGAG. It specifies CASSIDPPGGE. The whole CDR3 region reads CASSIDPPGGELFF.

This clone has at least ten counts. The CDR3 sequence: CASSLAPGGTDTQYF. Partial CDR3 DNA: TGCGCCAGCAGCTTGGCCCCAGGGGGAACAGATACG. The V call is TRBV5-1, the J call TRBJ2-3; TRBD1 agrees at 7 bases. The read stops 3 residues short of the end of the CDR3; the missing end is completed from the germline J gene. Trimming took 0 bases from V and 3 from J; bases not matched to a gene: 4. Per germline, CDR1 SGHRS and CDR2 YFSETQ. The CDR3 contains 15 residues.

This clone was counted at least ten times. With the read ending 3 residues before the CDR3 end, the germline J gene is used to fill in that end. The chain is built from TRBV14 and TRBJ1-4; 8 bases are shared with TRBD1. Looked up from germline, CDR1 is SGHDN and CDR2 is FVKESK. The CDR3 loop spans 15 amino acids. V was pared by 4 bases and J by 1 base, with 2 bases of the junction left unmatched. The DNA read from the CDR3 is TGTGCCAGCAGCCTCACAGGGGGAACTAATGAAAAA. The encoded protein is CASSLTGGTNEK. The full CDR3 is CASSLTGGTNEKLFF.

About this clone itself: The sequence runs out 3 residues before the end of the CDR3; the remainder is reconstructed from the germline J gene. This chain joins TRBV30 and TRBJ1-1; the D gene is possibly TRBD1 (5 bases). The germline CDR1 and CDR2 sequences are GTSNPN and SVGIG (reference sequence). This CDR3 has 12 amino acids. CDR3 amino acids: CAWSPLRGEAFF. CDR3 DNA, as far as it was read: TGTGCCTGGAGTCCCCTTAGGGGCGAA.

The table lists this clone with many counts. The observed sequence ends 3 residues before the CDR3 terminus, with the missing tail filled in from the germline J gene. The rearrangement joins TRBV20-1 to TRBJ1-6; perhaps TRBD1 as D (5 bases). Germline CDR1 reads DFQATT; CDR2 reads SNEGSKA (reference sequence). Trimming pared 1 base from V and 7 bases from J, leaving 14 bases between. The CDR3 sequence is 15 residues long. The part of the CDR3 DNA that was read is TGCAGTGCTAGAGCCCGGACAACTTCAAATTCACCC. Translation: CSARARTTSNSP. The whole CDR3 protein is CSARARTTSNSPLHF.

This clone was detected many times. CDR3: CSASGSRLGNQPQHF. CDR3 DNA, as far as it was read: TGCAGTGCTAGTGGCTCCAGGTTAGGCAATCAGCCC. V usage is TRBV20-1 and J usage is TRBJ1-5; D is unclear. The sequenced fragment ends 3 residues before the CDR3 boundary, so the rest is inferred from the germline J gene. Between the trimmed V and J ends, which lost 3 bases and 2 bases, there was a span of 14 bases. The CDR3 totals 15 residues. In germline, CDR1 is DFQATT, CDR2 SNEGSKA (reference sequence).

This clone appeared many times. Read data end 3 residues before the CDR3 end; the end is taken from the germline J gene. The rearrangement joins TRBV10-3 to TRBJ2-5, with 8 nucleotides matching TRBD1. Germline V CDR1 and CDR2: ENHRY, SYGVKD. This CDR3 spans 14 amino acids. V lost 6 bases to trimming and J lost 3 bases; unmatched junction nucleotides: 6. The CDR3: CAISPGQGKETQYF. CDR3 DNA, as far as it was read: TGTGCCATCAGCCCCGGACAGGGCAAAGAGACC.

This clone was seen repeatedly, ten times or more. The read terminates 3 residues before the CDR3 end, so the remaining end is supplied by the germline J gene. The chain uses TRBV6-1 and TRBJ2-5; 8 nucleotides match TRBD2. From germline, CDR1 is MNHNS and CDR2 SASEGT. After removal of 4 bases from V and 1 base from J, the junction contained 2 bases not matched to a gene. This CDR3 has 14 amino acids. CDR3 DNA (partial): TGTGCCAGCAGTGCCGGACTAGCCCAAGAGACC. This codes for CASSAGLAQET. The entire CDR3 reads CASSAGLAQETQYF.